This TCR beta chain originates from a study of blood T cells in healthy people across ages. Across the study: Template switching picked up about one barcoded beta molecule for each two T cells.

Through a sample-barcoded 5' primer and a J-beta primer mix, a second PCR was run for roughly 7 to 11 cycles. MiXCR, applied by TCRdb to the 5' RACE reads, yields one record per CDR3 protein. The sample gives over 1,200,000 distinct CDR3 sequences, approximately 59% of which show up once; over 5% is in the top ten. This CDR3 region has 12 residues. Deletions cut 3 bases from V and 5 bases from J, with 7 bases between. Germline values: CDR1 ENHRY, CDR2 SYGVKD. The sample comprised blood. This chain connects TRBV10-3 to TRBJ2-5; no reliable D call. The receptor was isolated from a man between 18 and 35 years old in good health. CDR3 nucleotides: TGTGCCATCAGTGAAAATTTGGAGACCCAGTACTTC. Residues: CAISENLETQYF.